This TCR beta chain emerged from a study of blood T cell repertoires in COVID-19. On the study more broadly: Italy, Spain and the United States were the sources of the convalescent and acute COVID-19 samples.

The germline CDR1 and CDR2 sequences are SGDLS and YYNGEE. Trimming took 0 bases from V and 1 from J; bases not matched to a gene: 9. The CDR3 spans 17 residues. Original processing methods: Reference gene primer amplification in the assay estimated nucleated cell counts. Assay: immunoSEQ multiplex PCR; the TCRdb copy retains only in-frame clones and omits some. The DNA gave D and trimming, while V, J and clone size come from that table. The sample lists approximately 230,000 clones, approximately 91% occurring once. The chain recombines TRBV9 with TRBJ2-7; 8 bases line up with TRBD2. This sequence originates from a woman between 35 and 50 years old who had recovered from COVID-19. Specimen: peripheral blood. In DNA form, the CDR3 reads TGTGCCAGCAGCGTAGATCCTAGCGGGTCCAGATCCTACGAGCAGTACTTC. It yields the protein CASSVDPSGSRSYEQYF.